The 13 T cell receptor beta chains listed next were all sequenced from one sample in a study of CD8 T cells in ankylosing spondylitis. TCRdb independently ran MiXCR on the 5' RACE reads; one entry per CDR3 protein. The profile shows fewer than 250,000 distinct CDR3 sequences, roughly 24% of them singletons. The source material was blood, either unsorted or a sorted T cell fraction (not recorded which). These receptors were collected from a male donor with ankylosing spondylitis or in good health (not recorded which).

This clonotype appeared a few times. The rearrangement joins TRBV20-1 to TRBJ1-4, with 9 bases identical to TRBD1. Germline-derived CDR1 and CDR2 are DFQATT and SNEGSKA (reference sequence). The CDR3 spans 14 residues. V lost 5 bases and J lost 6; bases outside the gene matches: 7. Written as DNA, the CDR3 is TGCAGTGCTGCAAAACAGGGGGCGGATGAAAAACTGTTTTTT. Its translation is CSAAKQGADEKLFF.

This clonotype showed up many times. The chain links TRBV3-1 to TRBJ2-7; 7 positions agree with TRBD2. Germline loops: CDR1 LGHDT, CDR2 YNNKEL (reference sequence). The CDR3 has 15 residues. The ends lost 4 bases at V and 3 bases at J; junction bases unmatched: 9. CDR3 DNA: TGTGCCAGCAGCCCATCCGGACTAGGCGACTACGAGCAGTACTTC. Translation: CASSPSGLGDYEQYF.

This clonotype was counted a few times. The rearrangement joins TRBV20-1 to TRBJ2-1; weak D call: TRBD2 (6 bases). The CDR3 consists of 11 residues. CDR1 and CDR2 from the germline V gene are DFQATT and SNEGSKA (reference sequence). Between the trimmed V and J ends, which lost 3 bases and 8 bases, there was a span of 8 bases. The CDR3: CSASQRDEQFF. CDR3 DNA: TGCAGTGCTAGCCAGCGGGATGAGCAGTTCTTC.

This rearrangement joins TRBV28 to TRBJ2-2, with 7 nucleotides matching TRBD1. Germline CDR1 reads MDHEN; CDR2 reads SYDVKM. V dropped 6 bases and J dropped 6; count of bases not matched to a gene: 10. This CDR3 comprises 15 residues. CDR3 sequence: CASSTSRQGPGELFF. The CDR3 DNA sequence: TGTGCCAGCAGCACAAGCAGACAGGGCCCCGGGGAGCTGTTTTTT.

This chain's CDR3 is CSASVNRDGYTF. The CDR3, as DNA: TGCAGTGCTAGTGTAAATCGGGATGGCTACACCTTC. This chain joins TRBV20-1 and TRBJ1-2; D is uncertain. This CDR3 contains 12 residues. CDR1 is DFQATT, CDR2 SNEGSKA, per germline (reference sequence). V was trimmed by 3 bases and J by 6 bases, leaving 11 bases between them.

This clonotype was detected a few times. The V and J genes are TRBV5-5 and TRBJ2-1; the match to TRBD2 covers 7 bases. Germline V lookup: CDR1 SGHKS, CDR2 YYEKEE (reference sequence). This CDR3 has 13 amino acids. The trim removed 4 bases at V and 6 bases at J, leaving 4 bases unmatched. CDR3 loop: CASSVGTINEQFF. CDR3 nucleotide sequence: TGTGCCAGCAGCGTAGGGACTATCAATGAGCAGTTCTTC.

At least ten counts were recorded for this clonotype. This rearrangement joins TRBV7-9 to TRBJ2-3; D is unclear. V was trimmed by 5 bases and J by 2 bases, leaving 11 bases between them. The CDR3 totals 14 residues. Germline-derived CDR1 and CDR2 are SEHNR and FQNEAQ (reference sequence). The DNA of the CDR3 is TGTGCCAGCAGCGTCAGCCACGTCACAGATACGCAGTATTTT. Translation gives CASSVSHVTDTQYF.

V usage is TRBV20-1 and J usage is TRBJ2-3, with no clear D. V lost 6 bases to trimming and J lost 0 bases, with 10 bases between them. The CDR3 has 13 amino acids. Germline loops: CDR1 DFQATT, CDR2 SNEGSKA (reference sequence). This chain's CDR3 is CSAPTDSTDTQYF. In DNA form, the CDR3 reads TGCAGTGCGCCAACAGACAGCACAGATACGCAGTATTTT.

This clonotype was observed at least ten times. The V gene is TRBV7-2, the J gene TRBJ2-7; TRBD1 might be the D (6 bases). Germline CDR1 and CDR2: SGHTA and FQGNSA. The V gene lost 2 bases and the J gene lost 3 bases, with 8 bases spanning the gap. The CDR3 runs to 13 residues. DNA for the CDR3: TGTGCCAGCAGCTTAAACAGGGACTACGAGCAGTACTTC. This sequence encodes CASSLNRDYEQYF.

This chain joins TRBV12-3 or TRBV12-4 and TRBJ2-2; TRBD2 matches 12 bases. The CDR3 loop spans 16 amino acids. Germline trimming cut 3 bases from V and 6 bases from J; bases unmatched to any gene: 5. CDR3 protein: CASSFEGLAGSGELFF. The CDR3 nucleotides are TGTGCCAGCAGTTTTGAGGGACTAGCGGGTTCCGGGGAGCTGTTTTTT.

The CDR3 is CASSFEHNNEQFF. CDR3 nucleotide sequence: TGCGCCAGCAGCTTTGAGCACAACAATGAGCAGTTCTTC. The rearrangement links TRBV5-1 to TRBJ2-1; D remains ambiguous. Germline V CDR1 and CDR2: SGHRS, YFSETQ. This CDR3 is 13 amino acids long. V shed 2 bases and J shed 5 bases, with 8 bases lying between them.

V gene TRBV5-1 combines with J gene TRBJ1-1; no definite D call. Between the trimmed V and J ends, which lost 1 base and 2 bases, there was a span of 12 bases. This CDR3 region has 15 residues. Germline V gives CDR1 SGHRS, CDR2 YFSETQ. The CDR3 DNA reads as TGCGCCAGCAGCTTGTGGCACACCTTCAACACTGAAGCTTTCTTT. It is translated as CASSLWHTFNTEAFF.

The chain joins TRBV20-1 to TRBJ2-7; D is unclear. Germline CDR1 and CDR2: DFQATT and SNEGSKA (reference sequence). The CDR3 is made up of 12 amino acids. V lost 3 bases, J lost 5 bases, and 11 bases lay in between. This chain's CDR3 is CSASLHENEQYF. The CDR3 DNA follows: TGCAGTGCTAGTTTGCACGAGAACGAGCAGTACTTC.